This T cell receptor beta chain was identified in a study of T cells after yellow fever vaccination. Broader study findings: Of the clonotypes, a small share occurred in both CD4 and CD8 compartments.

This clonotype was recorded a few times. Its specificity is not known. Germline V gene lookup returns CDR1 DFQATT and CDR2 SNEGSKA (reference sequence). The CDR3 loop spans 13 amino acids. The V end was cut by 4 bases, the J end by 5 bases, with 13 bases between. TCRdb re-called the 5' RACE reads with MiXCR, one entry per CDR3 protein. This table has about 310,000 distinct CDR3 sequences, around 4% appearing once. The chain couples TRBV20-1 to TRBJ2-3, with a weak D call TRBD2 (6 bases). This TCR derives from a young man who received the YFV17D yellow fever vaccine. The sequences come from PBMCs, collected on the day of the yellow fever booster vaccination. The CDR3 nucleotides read TGCAGTGCTAATAAGCGGGTTGAAGATACGCAGTATTTT. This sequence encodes CSANKRVEDTQYF.